The rows below give T cell receptor beta chains drawn from one sample of a study of cytomegalovirus exposure and HLA in healthy donors. Here immunoSEQ multiplex PCR was the method, and the copy in TCRdb shows in-frame clones only, minus some. Of some 200,000 clones listed, roughly four fifths are singletons. Input material: PBMCs. These receptors originate from a man in his forties or fifties in good health and CMV-seronegative. CDR3s include the opening cysteine and the closing phenylalanine or tryptophan. The D gene is left open where the match is weak. Clone size appears in some rows only: once, few, many, or a class for an expanded clone.

cdr3_length: 11; v_call: TRBV19; j_call: TRBJ1-2; d_call: -; clone_size: -; cdr3_aa: CASSIGSGYTF; cdr3_nt: TGTGCCAGTAGTATCGGGAGCGGCTACACCTTC
cdr3_length: 16; v_call: TRBV16; j_call: TRBJ2-3; d_call: -; clone_size: -; cdr3_aa: CASSQFLAERTDTQYF; cdr3_nt: TGTGCCAGCAGCCAATTCTTAGCGGAACGCACAGATACGCAGTATTTT
cdr3_length: 14; v_call: TRBV4-3; j_call: TRBJ1-4; d_call: TRBD1; clone_size: -; cdr3_aa: CASSQGQVSEKLFF; cdr3_nt: TGCGCCAGCAGCCAGGGACAGGTCTCAGAAAAACTGTTTTTT
cdr3_length: 14; v_call: TRBV5-1; j_call: TRBJ2-3; d_call: -; clone_size: -; cdr3_aa: CASSLGRGEDTQYF; cdr3_nt: TGCGCCAGCAGCTTGGGGAGGGGAGAAGATACGCAGTATTTT
cdr3_length: 12; v_call: TRBV6-5; j_call: TRBJ1-5; d_call: -; clone_size: few; cdr3_aa: CASRQGNQPQHF; cdr3_nt: TGTGCCAGCAGACAGGGCAATCAGCCCCAGCATTTT
cdr3_length: 15; v_call: TRBV4-3; j_call: TRBJ2-3; d_call: TRBD2; clone_size: once; cdr3_aa: CASSLIAGGTDTQYF; cdr3_nt: TGCGCCAGCAGCCTAATAGCGGGGGGGACAGATACGCAGTATTTT
cdr3_length: 15; v_call: TRBV7-2; j_call: TRBJ2-7; d_call: TRBD2; clone_size: -; cdr3_aa: CASSTGLAGFGEQYF; cdr3_nt: TGTGCCAGCAGCACGGGACTAGCGGGATTCGGCGAGCAGTACTTC
cdr3_length: 16; v_call: TRBV4-2; j_call: TRBJ2-1; d_call: TRBD2; clone_size: -; cdr3_aa: CASSPQEASGYNEQFF; cdr3_nt: TGTGCCAGCAGCCCTCAGGAGGCTAGCGGATACAATGAGCAGTTCTTC
cdr3_length: 17; v_call: TRBV5-6; j_call: TRBJ2-7; d_call: TRBD2; clone_size: few; cdr3_aa: CASRWGVAGVNENEQYF; cdr3_nt: TGTGCCAGCAGGTGGGGGGTAGCGGGAGTCAATGAGAACGAGCAGTACTTC
cdr3_length: 20; v_call: TRBV14; j_call: TRBJ2-3; d_call: TRBD2; clone_size: -; cdr3_aa: CASSRKVSWRGSNSTDTQYF; cdr3_nt: TGTGCCAGCAGCCGGAAAGTCTCCTGGCGGGGGTCGAATAGCACAGATACGCAGTATTTT
cdr3_length: 19; v_call: TRBV9; j_call: TRBJ1-2; d_call: TRBD1; clone_size: -; cdr3_aa: CASSFRTGHSPYTNYGYTF; cdr3_nt: TGTGCCAGCAGCTTTCGGACAGGCCATAGCCCATATACTAACTATGGCTACACCTTC
cdr3_length: 15; v_call: TRBV7-9; j_call: TRBJ2-1; d_call: TRBD2; clone_size: -; cdr3_aa: CASSGTSGLHNEQFF; cdr3_nt: TGTGCCAGCAGCGGGACTAGCGGGCTCCACAATGAGCAGTTCTTC
cdr3_length: 14; v_call: TRBV6-6; j_call: TRBJ2-5; d_call: -; clone_size: -; cdr3_aa: CASSSKTAKETQYF; cdr3_nt: TGTGCCAGCAGTTCGAAGACAGCCAAGGAGACCCAGTACTTC
cdr3_length: 17; v_call: TRBV28; j_call: TRBJ2-1; d_call: TRBD2; clone_size: -; cdr3_aa: CASNFGGSGRSGNEQFF; cdr3_nt: TGTGCCAGCAACTTTGGGGGTAGCGGGAGATCTGGAAATGAGCAGTTCTTC
cdr3_length: 15; v_call: TRBV7-2; j_call: TRBJ2-7; d_call: TRBD2; clone_size: -; cdr3_aa: CASSPQGTSGYEQYF; cdr3_nt: TGTGCCAGCAGCCCTCAAGGGACTAGCGGCTACGAGCAGTACTTC
cdr3_length: 14; v_call: TRBV18; j_call: TRBJ1-1; d_call: -; clone_size: -; cdr3_aa: CASSPSGLNTEAFF; cdr3_nt: TGTGCCAGCTCACCATCGGGTCTGAACACTGAAGCTTTCTTT
cdr3_length: 12; v_call: TRBV28; j_call: TRBJ1-1; d_call: -; clone_size: few; cdr3_aa: CASRLQGGEAFF; cdr3_nt: TGTGCCAGCAGACTACAGGGAGGGGAAGCTTTCTTT
cdr3_length: 16; v_call: TRBV28; j_call: TRBJ2-5; d_call: TRBD2; clone_size: once; cdr3_aa: CASRSGTSGDQETQYF; cdr3_nt: TGTGCCAGCAGATCCGGGACTAGCGGGGACCAAGAGACCCAGTACTTC
cdr3_length: 15; v_call: TRBV5-4; j_call: TRBJ2-1; d_call: TRBD2; clone_size: -; cdr3_aa: CASSIRMGEGNEQFF; cdr3_nt: TGTGCCAGCAGCATTAGAATGGGGGAGGGCAATGAGCAGTTCTTC
cdr3_length: 15; v_call: TRBV5-4; j_call: TRBJ2-1; d_call: -; clone_size: few; cdr3_aa: CASSIHSGVNNEQFF; cdr3_nt: TGTGCCAGCAGCATCCACTCAGGGGTCAACAATGAGCAGTTCTTC
cdr3_length: 15; v_call: TRBV18; j_call: TRBJ1-5; d_call: TRBD1; clone_size: once; cdr3_aa: CASSLTGGANQPQHF; cdr3_nt: TGTGCCAGCTCCCTCACAGGGGGCGCCAATCAGCCCCAGCATTTT
cdr3_length: 13; v_call: TRBV29-1; j_call: TRBJ2-1; d_call: -; clone_size: few; cdr3_aa: CSVAGQGYNEQFF; cdr3_nt: TGCAGCGTTGCTGGTCAGGGATACAATGAGCAGTTCTTC
cdr3_length: 15; v_call: TRBV11-3; j_call: TRBJ2-1; d_call: TRBD1; clone_size: -; cdr3_aa: CASSLAGQGRDEQFF; cdr3_nt: TGTGCCAGCAGCTTAGCGGGACAGGGACGGGATGAGCAGTTCTTC
cdr3_length: 15; v_call: TRBV11-2; j_call: TRBJ2-6; d_call: TRBD2; clone_size: -; cdr3_aa: CASSRGGSGANVLTF; cdr3_nt: TGTGCCAGCAGCCGGGGGGGATCTGGGGCCAACGTCCTGACTTTC
cdr3_length: 15; v_call: TRBV18; j_call: TRBJ1-4; d_call: TRBD1; clone_size: -; cdr3_aa: CASSLTGTGEEKLFF; cdr3_nt: TGTGCCAGCTCGCTGACCGGGACAGGGGAGGAAAAACTGTTTTTT
cdr3_length: 15; v_call: TRBV7-7; j_call: TRBJ2-7; d_call: TRBD1; clone_size: -; cdr3_aa: CASSPGTGPLYEQYF; cdr3_nt: TGTGCTAGCAGCCCCGGGACAGGGCCCCTCTACGAGCAGTACTTC
cdr3_length: 14; v_call: TRBV18; j_call: TRBJ1-2; d_call: -; clone_size: -; cdr3_aa: CASSLTGVTYGYTF; cdr3_nt: TGTGCCAGCTCACTCACCGGGGTTACGTATGGCTACACCTTC
cdr3_length: 14; v_call: TRBV9; j_call: TRBJ2-7; d_call: TRBD1; clone_size: few; cdr3_aa: CASSVGGTAYEQYF; cdr3_nt: TGTGCCAGCAGCGTAGGAGGGACAGCCTACGAGCAGTACTTC
cdr3_length: 16; v_call: TRBV28; j_call: TRBJ2-7; d_call: TRBD1; clone_size: once; cdr3_aa: CASSWGQGQYILEQYF; cdr3_nt: TGTGCCAGCAGCTGGGGACAGGGGCAGTATATCCTTGAGCAGTACTTC
cdr3_length: 14; v_call: TRBV7-7; j_call: TRBJ2-3; d_call: TRBD2; clone_size: -; cdr3_aa: CASSLGRGADTQYF; cdr3_nt: TGTGCTAGCAGCTTAGGGCGGGGGGCAGATACGCAGTATTTT
cdr3_length: 13; v_call: TRBV13; j_call: TRBJ2-5; d_call: -; clone_size: once; cdr3_aa: CASSYRDRVTQYF; cdr3_nt: TGTGCCAGCAGCTATCGCGACAGAGTGACCCAGTACTTC
cdr3_length: 15; v_call: TRBV7-3; j_call: TRBJ2-3; d_call: TRBD1; clone_size: -; cdr3_aa: CASSRTGDPTDTQYF; cdr3_nt: TGTGCCAGCAGCCGGACAGGGGATCCCACAGATACGCAGTATTTT
cdr3_length: 14; v_call: TRBV11-2; j_call: TRBJ1-6; d_call: TRBD1; clone_size: -; cdr3_aa: CASSSDRVNSPLHF; cdr3_nt: TGTGCCAGCAGCTCGGACAGGGTTAATTCACCCCTCCACTTT
cdr3_length: 16; v_call: TRBV18; j_call: TRBJ2-1; d_call: TRBD2; clone_size: once; cdr3_aa: CASSPPKLAGPNEQFF; cdr3_nt: TGTGCCAGCTCACCACCGAAGCTAGCGGGACCGAATGAGCAGTTCTTC
cdr3_length: 18; v_call: TRBV5-1; j_call: TRBJ2-7; d_call: -; clone_size: -; cdr3_aa: CASSLASGFGGRTYEQYF; cdr3_nt: TGCGCCAGCAGCTTGGCCTCAGGCTTCGGGGGTAGAACCTACGAGCAGTACTTC
cdr3_length: 14; v_call: TRBV18; j_call: TRBJ1-4; d_call: -; clone_size: few; cdr3_aa: CASSPQGTNEKLFF; cdr3_nt: TGTGCCAGCTCACCCCAGGGAACTAATGAAAAACTGTTTTTT
cdr3_length: 12; v_call: TRBV28; j_call: TRBJ2-2; d_call: -; clone_size: -; cdr3_aa: CASSWGAGELFF; cdr3_nt: TGTGCCAGCAGTTGGGGGGCCGGGGAGCTGTTTTTT
cdr3_length: 14; v_call: TRBV5-6; j_call: TRBJ1-2; d_call: -; clone_size: -; cdr3_aa: CASIKTGGAGGYTF; cdr3_nt: TGTGCCAGCATCAAGACGGGTGGAGCGGGCGGCTACACCTTC
cdr3_length: 13; v_call: TRBV19; j_call: TRBJ2-1; d_call: -; clone_size: -; cdr3_aa: CASSISREGEQFF; cdr3_nt: TGTGCCAGTAGTATCTCCAGGGAAGGTGAGCAGTTCTTC
cdr3_length: 15; v_call: TRBV7-2; j_call: TRBJ1-4; d_call: -; clone_size: once; cdr3_aa: CASSLGQSGNEKLFF; cdr3_nt: TGTGCCAGCAGCTTAGGGCAATCGGGAAATGAAAAACTGTTTTTT
cdr3_length: 14; v_call: TRBV9; j_call: TRBJ2-3; d_call: -; clone_size: -; cdr3_aa: CASSNRVEADTQYF; cdr3_nt: TGTGCCAGCAGTAACAGGGTGGAGGCAGATACGCAGTATTTT
cdr3_length: 16; v_call: TRBV19; j_call: TRBJ2-3; d_call: TRBD1; clone_size: -; cdr3_aa: CASSILQGASTDTQYF; cdr3_nt: TGTGCCAGTAGTATCTTACAGGGGGCGAGCACAGATACGCAGTATTTT
cdr3_length: 14; v_call: TRBV4-1; j_call: TRBJ1-6; d_call: TRBD1; clone_size: -; cdr3_aa: CASSRGTGESPLHF; cdr3_nt: TGCGCCAGCAGCCGCGGGACAGGGGAATCACCCCTCCACTTT
cdr3_length: 13; v_call: TRBV5-5; j_call: TRBJ1-1; d_call: -; clone_size: -; cdr3_aa: CASRVGQNTEAFF; cdr3_nt: TGTGCCAGCAGGGTGGGGCAGAACACTGAAGCTTTCTTT
cdr3_length: 15; v_call: TRBV5-6; j_call: TRBJ1-2; d_call: -; clone_size: -; cdr3_aa: CASSISQGKGYGYTF; cdr3_nt: TGTGCCAGCAGCATCTCCCAGGGGAAAGGCTATGGCTACACCTTC
cdr3_length: 15; v_call: TRBV19; j_call: TRBJ2-1; d_call: -; clone_size: -; cdr3_aa: CASTDPGGPSNEQFF; cdr3_nt: TGTGCCAGTACCGATCCGGGGGGCCCCTCCAATGAGCAGTTCTTC
cdr3_length: 15; v_call: TRBV18; j_call: TRBJ1-1; d_call: -; clone_size: -; cdr3_aa: CASSPPNSPNTEAFF; cdr3_nt: TGTGCCAGCTCACCACCCAACTCCCCGAACACTGAAGCTTTCTTT
cdr3_length: 14; v_call: TRBV9; j_call: TRBJ1-1; d_call: -; clone_size: -; cdr3_aa: CASSVRGENTEAFF; cdr3_nt: TGTGCCAGCAGCGTCCGGGGGGAAAACACTGAAGCTTTCTTT
cdr3_length: 14; v_call: TRBV9; j_call: TRBJ2-7; d_call: -; clone_size: -; cdr3_aa: CASSPGTAGGEQYF; cdr3_nt: TGTGCCAGCAGCCCAGGGACAGCCGGAGGGGAGCAGTACTTC
cdr3_length: 14; v_call: TRBV5-4; j_call: TRBJ2-2; d_call: -; clone_size: -; cdr3_aa: CASSPLAATGELFF; cdr3_nt: TGTGCCAGCAGCCCACTAGCAGCCACCGGGGAGCTGTTTTTT
cdr3_length: 16; v_call: TRBV5-5; j_call: TRBJ1-2; d_call: TRBD1; clone_size: once; cdr3_aa: CASSLLLGGGRYGYTF; cdr3_nt: TGTGCCAGCAGCTTGCTGTTAGGAGGGGGCAGGTATGGCTACACCTTC
cdr3_length: 16; v_call: TRBV6-4; j_call: TRBJ2-7; d_call: TRBD1; clone_size: few; cdr3_aa: CASSDPSRDRVVGQYF; cdr3_nt: TGTGCCAGCAGTGACCCGAGTCGGGACAGGGTTGTAGGGCAGTACTTC
cdr3_length: 14; v_call: TRBV19; j_call: TRBJ1-3; d_call: -; clone_size: once; cdr3_aa: CASKGQGAGNTIYF; cdr3_nt: TGTGCCAGTAAGGGACAAGGCGCTGGAAACACCATATATTTT
cdr3_length: 14; v_call: TRBV2; j_call: TRBJ1-4; d_call: TRBD1; clone_size: -; cdr3_aa: CASSGQGVGEKLFF; cdr3_nt: TGTGCCAGCAGTGGACAGGGGGTGGGAGAAAAACTGTTTTTT
cdr3_length: 15; v_call: TRBV6-5; j_call: TRBJ1-2; d_call: -; clone_size: few; cdr3_aa: CASSYSDQGAYGYTF; cdr3_nt: TGTGCCAGCAGTTACTCAGACCAAGGGGCCTATGGCTACACCTTC